This TCR beta chain derives from a study of identical twins (dated by TCRdb to about 2016). With respect to the entire study: TCR alpha and beta repertoires from monozygotic twins, unrelated adults of various ages and cord blood were deep-sequenced to test whether fetal clonotypes persist. To rule out contamination, the twin experiments were replicated at different times with different library preparation protocols. What the authors observed across the whole study: Zero-insertion analyses could be partly confounded by invariant T cells such as MAIT and iNKT, although diverse VJ usage argued against such confounding for most clonotypes. Compared with coincidental sharing between unrelated individuals, out-of-frame TCR alpha sequences shared between twins showed an excess of sequences with low generation probability. Recombination models systematically underestimated out-of-frame TCR alpha sharing in monozygotic twins but agreed with sharing between unrelated individuals. In beta out-of-frame sequences, excess twin sharing was weaker, because having fewer shared sequences lowered the signal-to-noise ratio. Fewer insertions were carried by abundant cord blood beta clonotypes, a similar but weaker trend appeared in young adult naive repertoires, and no such trend appeared in memory repertoires. Because the same donors could not be followed over many years, conclusions were based on cross-sectional statistical analysis.

Every donor in the study was a healthy Caucasian. Miltenyi CD45RO+ enrichment and human naive T-cell isolation kits were used to isolate memory (CD45RO+) and naive T cells from PBMC. Libraries came from 5' RACE. This sample was sequenced with an Illumina HiSeq 2000. A universal primer binding site was introduced by template switching, and a unique molecular identifier was present in the final cDNA, enabling accurate counting of TCR cDNA molecules. First-strand cDNA for TCR alpha and beta chains was synthesized from specific primers in the conserved constant-segment region. Each cDNA library was double barcoded, with a SMART-Mk sample barcode plus Illumina barcodes, to control for contamination. TruSeq adapter sequences, together with Illumina sample barcodes, were added in two successive PCR steps. Sequencing of the TCR alpha and beta cDNA libraries was done on the Illumina HiSeq platform using custom primers. Per the authors' processing: Unique molecular identifiers were extracted from raw reads with MiGEC, and CDR3 positions were determined with MiXCR. Recombination models were inferred per individual with the repgenHMM and IGoR tools using an EM algorithm. Shared clonotypes were analyzed with the tcR package in R, and sharing was normalized by the product of cloneset sizes. To study raw recombination free of thymic and clonal selection effects, out-of-frame nonproductive sequences were analyzed. TCRdb reran the public reads through fastp at Q25 and MiXCR, keeping productive beta chains. Every CDR3 protein is listed once, alongside the most common genes and DNA of its rows. The V and J calls reflect TCRdb's pipeline rather than the authors' work. The sample table holds 200,000 to 250,000 distinct CDR3 sequences, of which about 11% were seen once. The ten largest clones capture 10% of the sample.

This clonotype was seen repeatedly, ten times or more. Its antigen has not been determined. No much larger clone exists at a distance of one base, and base qualities are not known. Reading the germline V gene gives CDR1 ENHRY and CDR2 SYGVKD. The CDR3 has 18 amino acids, counting the end cysteine and phenylalanine. The entry retains the CDR3 DNA only, 54 bases that are in frame from base 1. Here V drops 0 bases and J drops 0 bases, and the junction holds 6 bases not matched to any gene. The source material was memory T cells sorted from blood. The sample's cell subset or site, from its label and the paper: CD45RO+ enriched T cells. This sequence was found in a man in his forties or fifties in good health. The chain is assembled from TRBV10-3 and TRBJ2-1; TRBD2 aligns with 9 central bases. The nucleotide sequence reads as follows: TGTGCCATCAGTGAGTCAAACCTAGCGGGGAGCTCCTACAATGAGCAGTTCTTC. Protein translation: CAISESNLAGSSYNEQFF.